These 32 T cell receptor beta chains originate from one sample sequenced in a study of Ad26.COV2.S vaccination and SARS-CoV-2 variants. Generated by immunoSEQ multiplex PCR, the TCRdb table keeps only in-frame clones and is missing some. The sample yields about 320,000 clones, around four fifths seen once. Specified treatment: over 15 received Ad26.COV2.S at low or high dose, single or two shots; roughly five received placebo; per-sample allocation not given. It was on day 63 after the first vaccine or placebo injection that samples were taken. Sample: peripheral blood, taken in a trial of Ad26.COV2.S vaccine versus placebo. These receptors all stem from a person aged 18-65 years who received the Ad26.COV2.S COVID-19 vaccine or a placebo.

This rearrangement joins TRBV4-2 to TRBJ1-2; no reliable D call. V was shortened by 0 bases and J by 7 bases, with 12 bases between the two germline ends. This CDR3 is 14 amino acids long. Germline CDR1 and CDR2: LGHNA and YNFKEQ. CDR3 sequence: CASSQERSRSGYTF. CDR3 sequence (DNA): TGTGCCAGCAGCCAAGAACGAAGTAGGTCTGGCTACACCTTC.

The chain recombines TRBV5-1 with TRBJ1-2; D not certain. The CDR3 runs 14 residues. Germline assignment: CDR1 SGHRS and CDR2 YFSETQ. V was trimmed by 4 bases and J by 0 bases, leaving 10 bases between them. The CDR3 reads CASSPATPNYGYTF. CDR3 sequence (DNA): TGCGCCAGCAGCCCAGCGACACCTAACTATGGCTACACCTTC. The full variable domain, with the rest looked up from reference TRBV5-1 and TRBJ1-2, is KAGVTQTPRYLIKTRGQQVTLSCSPISGHRSVSWYQQTPGQGLQFLFEYFSETQRNKGNFPGRFSGRQFSNSRSEMNVSTLELGDSALYLCASSPATPNYGYTFGSGTRLTVV.

This clone was seen a few times. The chain joins TRBV20-1 to TRBJ2-1, with D possibly matching TRBD1 (6 bases). Trimming pared 8 bases from V and 6 bases from J, leaving 11 bases between. The V gene's germline CDR1 is DFQATT and CDR2 SNEGSKA (reference sequence). CDR3 length: 11 residues. Written as DNA, the CDR3 is TGCAGTTCGACAGGCTTCAATGAGCAGTTCTTC. It codes for CSSTGFNEQFF.

The chain recombines TRBV5-1 with TRBJ2-5; unclear D gene. V dropped 4 bases and J dropped 1 base, with 5 bases sitting between them. From germline, CDR1 is SGHRS and CDR2 YFSETQ. The CDR3 is 12 amino acids. CDR3 nucleotides: TGCGCCAGCAGCGTAACCCAAGAGACCCAGTACTTC. The encoded protein is CASSVTQETQYF.

V usage is TRBV9 and J usage is TRBJ1-2, with TRBD1 as a possible D gene (6 bases). Trimming removed 3 bases at V and 4 bases at J, with 7 bases between. The CDR3 covers 12 residues. CDR1 and CDR2 from the germline V gene are SGDLS and YYNGEE. CDR3 in amino acids: CASSGQVYGYTF. DNA for the CDR3: TGTGCCAGCAGCGGACAGGTCTATGGCTACACCTTC.

The chain uses TRBV14 and TRBJ2-7; D might be TRBD1 (6 bases). This CDR3 region has 13 residues. Germline V gives CDR1 SGHDN, CDR2 FVKESK. V lost 5 bases and J 4 bases, leaving 12 bases between the germline ends. The CDR3 coding sequence is TGTGCCAGCAGCTTTCACAGGGCGTACGAGCAGTACTTC. Protein: CASSFHRAYEQYF.

The chain carries TRBV11-3 and TRBJ2-3; 7 bases line up with TRBD2. Germline lookup yields CDR1 SGHNT and CDR2 YENEEA. V dropped 8 bases and J dropped 5; count of bases not matched to a gene: 4. The CDR3 sequence is 12 residues long. CDR3 in DNA: TGTGCCAGCTTCAAGCGGGGAGATACGCAGTATTTT. Its protein is CASFKRGDTQYF.

The chain is built from TRBV2 and TRBJ1-5; 8 positions agree with TRBD1. The CDR3 sequence is 14 residues long. After removal of 7 bases from V and 4 bases from J, the junction contained 6 bases not matched to a gene. The germline gives CDR1 SNHLY, CDR2 FYNNEI. In nucleotides, the CDR3 is TGTGCCAGCAACCGGAGGACAGGGAATCAGCCCCAGCATTTT. This sequence encodes CASNRRTGNQPQHF.

This rearrangement joins TRBV29-1 to TRBJ2-7; D ambiguous. This CDR3 spans 14 amino acids. Per the germline V gene, CDR1 is SQVTM and CDR2 is ANQGSEA. Trimming took 6 bases from V and 0 from J, leaving 15 bases between them. The DNA of the CDR3 is TGCAGCGTCCTAGTTGGACGGTCCTCCTACGAGCAGTACTTC. Encoded protein: CSVLVGRSSYEQYF.

The chain has TRBV18 and TRBJ2-2; no reliable D call. V shed 2 bases and J shed 4 bases, with 11 bases lying between them. There are 15 residues in the CDR3. The V gene's germline CDR1 is KGHSH and CDR2 LQKENI. The DNA of the CDR3 is TGTGCCAGCTCACCAACTCTGGACGGCACCGGGGAGCTGTTTTTT. Translated: CASSPTLDGTGELFF.

The J gene is TRBJ2-3, the V gene TRBV12-5, with TRBD1 as a possible D gene (5 bases). The V end lost 3 bases, the J end lost 4 bases, and 8 bases lay between the germline ends. The CDR3 is 13 amino acids. Germline-derived CDR1 and CDR2 are LGHNT and FRNRAP. The CDR3 loop is CASGLVGPDTQYF. CDR3 sequence (DNA): TGTGCTAGTGGTTTAGTGGGGCCAGATACGCAGTATTTT.

The chain couples TRBV24-1 to TRBJ2-7; a weak D match, TRBD2 (6 bases). CDR3 length: 14 amino acids. V lost 4 bases to trimming and J lost 1 base, with 10 bases between them. Germline V gene lookup returns CDR1 KGHDR and CDR2 SFDVKD. The CDR3 coding sequence is TGTGCCACCAGTGACCACGGGGGTTCCTACGAGCAGTACTTC. Amino acid sequence: CATSDHGGSYEQYF.

The J gene is TRBJ2-4, the V gene TRBV28; 10 nucleotides align to TRBD2. This CDR3 contains 17 residues. V gave up 5 bases and J gave up 6 bases; unmatched junction bases: 13. The V gene's germline CDR1 is MDHEN and CDR2 SYDVKM. CDR3 DNA sequence: TGTGCCAGCAGTCTACCTACCCGCAAGCGGGGGGGAAACATTCAGTACTTC. It is translated as CASSLPTRKRGGNIQYF.

This sequence joins TRBV6-5 and TRBJ1-1, with D maybe TRBD1 (5 bases). Germline V CDR1 and CDR2: MNHEY, SVGAGI. The CDR3 consists of 13 residues. V dropped 6 bases and J dropped 4 bases, with 12 bases sitting between them. The CDR3 region is CASSRMRGTEAFF. The CDR3 nucleotides are TGTGCCAGCAGCCGGATGAGGGGCACTGAAGCTTTCTTT.

The chain joins TRBV9 to TRBJ2-6; a possible D gene is TRBD1 (6 bases). The CDR3 consists of 17 residues. Deletions cut 4 bases from V and 0 bases from J, with 14 bases between. The germline V gene encodes CDR1 SGDLS and CDR2 YYNGEE. CDR3 protein: CASSPRQVNSGANVLTF. As DNA, the CDR3 is TGTGCCAGCAGCCCCCGACAGGTAAACTCTGGGGCCAACGTCCTGACTTTC.

Only a few counts were recorded for this clone. This rearrangement joins TRBV6-5 to TRBJ1-1, with 7 nucleotides matching TRBD1. Germline CDR1 and CDR2: MNHEY and SVGAGI. This CDR3 contains 14 residues. The V segment lost 4 bases and the J segment 11 bases; nucleotides outside the gene matches: 13. This CDR3 reads CASSSNTGQIYAFF. As DNA, the CDR3 is TGTGCCAGCAGTTCCAATACGGGACAGATTTATGCTTTCTTT.

The chain recombines TRBV11-3 with TRBJ2-1, with 11 bases that match TRBD2. The CDR3 has 17 residues. The V segment lost 4 bases and the J segment 9 bases; nucleotides outside the gene matches: 14. From germline, CDR1 is SGHNT and CDR2 YENEEA. The CDR3 here is CASSSIGTSGPRGEQFF. DNA for the CDR3: TGTGCCAGCAGCTCTATCGGGACTAGCGGTCCCCGGGGTGAGCAGTTCTTC.

This chain uses TRBV12-3 or TRBV12-4 with TRBJ1-1; D might be TRBD1 (5 bases). Trimming pared 3 bases from V and 10 bases from J, leaving 9 bases between. The CDR3 is made up of 11 amino acids. The CDR3 region is CASSLSGGAFF. Here the CDR3 DNA reads TGTGCCAGCAGTTTGTCCGGGGGAGCTTTCTTT.

CDR3: CASRTDRNEKLFF. The CDR3 DNA reads as TGCGCCAGCCGGACGGACCGTAATGAAAAACTGTTTTTT. The chain recombines TRBV5-1 with TRBJ1-4; D not certain. The ends were cut back, 7 bases at V and 4 bases at J, with 11 bases in the middle. The CDR3 loop spans 13 amino acids. Looked up from germline, CDR1 is SGHRS and CDR2 is YFSETQ.

The chain links TRBV19 to TRBJ2-5, with 9 bases fitting TRBD1. Germline V gene lookup returns CDR1 LNHDA and CDR2 SQIVND (reference sequence). The CDR3 length is 14 residues. V shed 3 bases, J shed 3 bases, and the junction held 2 bases outside the gene matches. DNA for the CDR3: TGTGCCAGTAGTATCGGGACAGGGAAAGAGACCCAGTACTTC. Its protein product is CASSIGTGKETQYF.

The chain has TRBV5-6 and TRBJ1-5; maybe TRBD1 (6 bases). This CDR3 is 15 amino acids long. V dropped 3 bases and J dropped 5 bases, with 15 bases sitting between them. Germline V gene sequence: CDR1 SGHDT, CDR2 YYEEEE. The CDR3 DNA is TGTGCCAGCAGCTCTTTTACAGGGCCTTATCAGCCCCAGCATTTT. This encodes CASSSFTGPYQPQHF.

This clone has only one observation. The V and J genes are TRBV2 and TRBJ2-7; no clear D gene. Trimming pared 7 bases from V and 0 bases from J, leaving 7 bases between. This CDR3 contains 12 residues. The germline CDR1 and CDR2 sequences are SNHLY and FYNNEI. CDR3: CASTPSSYEQYF. Here the CDR3 DNA reads TGTGCCAGCACACCCAGCTCCTACGAGCAGTACTTC.

The chain joins TRBV5-1 to TRBJ2-1; 8 bases align to TRBD2. Germline CDR1 reads SGHRS; CDR2 reads YFSETQ. The CDR3 length is 16 residues. V gave up 4 bases and J gave up 4 bases; unmatched junction bases: 10. The CDR3 loop reads CASSPGVAGSYNEQFF. CDR3 nucleotides: TGCGCCAGCAGCCCCGGGGTAGCGGGGAGTTACAATGAGCAGTTCTTC.

The chain has TRBV2 and TRBJ2-2; D is possibly TRBD1 (6 bases). V lost 4 bases, J lost 6 bases, and 12 bases lay in between. CDR1 and CDR2 (germline): SNHLY, FYNNEI. CDR3 length: 14 residues. The CDR3 loop reads CASSVVRGAGELFF. The CDR3 bases are TGTGCCAGCAGTGTAGTCAGGGGTGCCGGGGAGCTGTTTTTT.

This chain links TRBV18 with TRBJ2-5; possibly TRBD1 for D (5 bases). The germline V gene has CDR1 KGHSH and CDR2 LQKENI. The CDR3 length is 15 residues. V gave up 3 bases and J gave up 1 base, with 12 bases separating them. CDR3 protein: CASSPPGRVQETQYF. The CDR3 DNA sequence: TGTGCCAGCTCACCCCCCGGCAGGGTCCAAGAGACCCAGTACTTC. Supplemented by reference TRBV18 and TRBJ2-5, the full variable domain reads NAGVMQNPRHLVRRRGQEARLRCSPMKGHSHVYWYRQLPEEGLKFMVYLQKENIIDESGMPKERFSAEFPKEGPSILRIQQVVRGDSAAYFCASSPPGRVQETQYFGPGTRLLVL.

The V call is TRBV13, the J call TRBJ1-1; 9 nucleotides line up with TRBD1. J gave up 7 bases and V 5 bases, and 5 bases lay outside the gene matches. Per the germline V gene, CDR1 is PRHDT and CDR2 is FYEKMQ (reference sequence). This CDR3 comprises 13 residues. In DNA form, the CDR3 reads TGTGCCAGCAGCCGGGACAGGGCCGGTGAAGCTTTCTTT. Protein: CASSRDRAGEAFF.

The chain recombines TRBV19 with TRBJ2-1; D may be TRBD1 (6 bases). The CDR3 extends over 14 amino acids. V lost 4 bases, J lost 8 bases, and 15 bases lay in between. The germline CDR1 and CDR2 sequences are LNHDA and SQIVND (reference sequence). The CDR3 DNA reads as TGTGCCAGTAGTACACTTCAGGGGCAATATGAGCAGTTCTTC. It encodes CASSTLQGQYEQFF.

The chain employs TRBV7-9 and TRBJ1-5; 7 nucleotides align to TRBD1. The V segment lost 4 bases and the J segment 4 bases; nucleotides outside the gene matches: 4. This CDR3 region has 14 residues. The germline V gene encodes CDR1 SEHNR and CDR2 FQNEAQ (reference sequence). The CDR3 region has the DNA TGTGCCAGCAGCTACGGGACAGCGAATCAGCCCCAGCATTTT. Its protein product is CASSYGTANQPQHF.

This clone was picked up one time. The gene calls are TRBV19 and TRBJ1-1; D is perhaps TRBD1 (6 bases). Germline CDR1 LNHDA, CDR2 SQIVND (reference sequence). The V end was cut by 7 bases, the J end by 7 bases, with 16 bases between. The length of the CDR3 is 13 residues. The CDR3 DNA is TGTGCCAGTACCTCCTGGGGGCTCGGTGAAGCTTTCTTT. This encodes CASTSWGLGEAFF.

This clone was seen a single time. The chain has TRBV7-3 and TRBJ2-1; D possibly corresponds to TRBD2 (6 bases). From germline, CDR1 is SGHTA and CDR2 FQGTGA. With 5 bases removed from V and 9 bases from J, the gap between germline ends came to 23 bases. CDR3 length equals 16 residues. The CDR3 DNA is TGTGCCAGCAGCCTCCGTCCGGGAGCCGGGAAGGGTGAGCAGTTCTTC. It translates to CASSLRPGAGKGEQFF. The whole variable domain, remainder taken from reference TRBV7-3 and TRBJ2-1, is GAGVSQTPSNKVTEKGKYVELRCDPISGHTALYWYRQSLGQGPEFLIYFQGTGAADDSGLPNDRFFAVRPEGSVSTLKIQRTERGDSAVYLCASSLRPGAGKGEQFFGPGTRLTVL.

The V gene is TRBV10-3, the J gene TRBJ2-7, with 9 bases that match TRBD1. The CDR3 has 14 amino acids. V gave up 3 bases and J gave up 4 bases; unmatched junction bases: 4. CDR1 is ENHRY, CDR2 SYGVKD, per germline. DNA of the CDR3: TGTGCCATCAGTGACGGGACAGGGTCTTACGAGCAGTACTTC. Protein sequence: CAISDGTGSYEQYF.

The V call is TRBV7-8, the J call TRBJ1-1; no reliable D call. The germline CDR1 and CDR2 sequences are SGHVS and FQNEAQ. CDR3 length: 11 residues. Trimming cost V 5 bases and J 4 bases, with 5 bases left between them. CDR3 in DNA: TGTGCCAGCAGCCCAAGCACTGAAGCTTTCTTT. Translation: CASSPSTEAFF. Full variable domain (rest looked up from reference TRBV7-8 and TRBJ1-1): GAGVSQSPRYKVAKRGQDVALRCDPISGHVSLFWYQQALGQGPEFLTYFQNEAQLDKSGLPSDRFFAERPEGSVSTLKIQRTQQEDSAVYLCASSPSTEAFFGQGTRLTVV.